These 8 T cell receptor beta chains share one sample of origin, sequenced in a study of blood T cell repertoires in COVID-19. Clones were sequenced by immunoSEQ multiplex PCR, and TCRdb holds only the in-frame ones, with some missing. The sample lists roughly 250,000 clones, 80% to 90% seen once, with more than 0.75% in the top ten. The sample was peripheral blood. Source of these receptors: a man between 25 and 39 years old with acute or convalescent COVID-19.

The chain links TRBV6-2 or TRBV6-3 to TRBJ2-7, with D perhaps TRBD1 (5 bases). The CDR3 has 14 amino acids. V was pared by 6 bases and J by 2 bases, with 14 bases between. CDR1 is MNHEY, CDR2 SVGEGT, per germline. Here the CDR3 reads CASSPLGPPYEQYF. The CDR3 DNA follows: TGTGCCAGCAGCCCTTTGGGGCCACCCTACGAGCAGTACTTC.

This clone showed up just once. V usage is TRBV18 and J usage is TRBJ1-3, with TRBD1 matching 7 bases. Germline assignment: CDR1 KGHSH and CDR2 LQKENI. This CDR3 spans 18 amino acids. V shed 3 bases, J shed 4 bases, and the junction held 15 bases outside the gene matches. For the CDR3, the DNA is TGTGCCAGCTCACCTCAGACCGCGCACAGGGGAGCAGGAAACACCATATATTTT. Its translation is CASSPQTAHRGAGNTIYF.

J is TRBJ2-7 and V is TRBV18; D gene uncertain. CDR1 and CDR2 (germline): KGHSH, LQKENI. This CDR3 is 14 amino acids long. V was cut by 2 bases and J by 2 bases, with 10 bases left in between. CDR3 region: CASSPYTLAYEQYF. CDR3 coding DNA: TGTGCCAGCTCACCATACACATTGGCCTACGAGCAGTACTTC.

V and J are TRBV6-5 and TRBJ2-5, with 7 positions matching TRBD2. The CDR3 consists of 15 residues. Germline CDR1 is MNHEY and CDR2 is SVGAGI. V shed 4 bases, J shed 4 bases, and the junction held 9 bases outside the gene matches. The CDR3 reads CASSWVSGVTETQYF. CDR3 nucleotide sequence: TGTGCCAGCAGTTGGGTGAGCGGGGTTACAGAGACCCAGTACTTC.

This chain joins TRBV30 and TRBJ2-1; 9 bases fit TRBD2. CDR1 GTSNPN and CDR2 SVGIG come from the germline V gene (reference sequence). CDR3 length: 12 amino acids. Trimming at V came to 3 bases and at J to 9 bases, leaving 3 bases not matched to a gene. The CDR3 protein is CAWRVAGAEQFF. The CDR3 nucleotides are TGTGCCTGGAGGGTAGCGGGAGCTGAGCAGTTCTTC.

The CDR3 region is CASSLAGGWTDTQYF. The CDR3 nucleotides read TGTGCCAGCAGCTTAGCGGGGGGTTGGACAGATACGCAGTATTTT. This chain connects TRBV7-2 to TRBJ2-3, with D possibly matching TRBD2 (6 bases). CDR1 is SGHTA and CDR2 is FQGNSA in the germline V gene. Trimming pared 0 bases from V and 3 bases from J, leaving 10 bases between. CDR3 size: 15 residues.

This chain links TRBV7-6 with TRBJ1-1, with D uncertain. Trimming took 0 bases from V and 8 from J, leaving 4 bases between them. Germline V gene lookup returns CDR1 SGHVS and CDR2 FNYEAQ. The CDR3 has 11 amino acids. In DNA, the CDR3 is TGTGCCAGCAGCTTAGCCAGAGAAGCTTTCTTT. It translates to CASSLAREAFF.

The chain joins TRBV12-5 to TRBJ1-3; D remains unclear. The V end was cut by 4 bases, the J end by 0 bases, with 4 bases between. The CDR3 covers 13 residues. Germline V gene lookup returns CDR1 LGHNT and CDR2 FRNRAP. DNA of the CDR3: TGTGCTAGTGGTTCCAGCTCTGGAAACACCATATATTTT. Translating gives CASGSSSGNTIYF.